The 29 T cell receptor beta chains below all came from one sample that was sequenced in a study of early T cells in non-severe SARS-CoV-2 infection (dated by TCRdb to the early 2020s). Libraries were made using 5' RACE. Instrument used: NextSeq 500. TCRdb's own reprocessing of the public reads used fastp at Q25 and MiXCR and kept productive beta chains. Records with the same CDR3 protein are collapsed into one entry carrying the most frequent genes and DNA. For this sample there are 66,000 or so distinct CDR3 sequences; about 13% appear just once. About 7.7% of the sample is taken by the ten largest. The sample consisted of whole blood. The receptors originated from an adult who was a healthcare worker with PCR-confirmed SARS-CoV-2 infection or an uninfected control (not recorded which).

This clonotype was found a few times. The chain carries TRBV6-1 and TRBJ1-5, with D uncertain. The germline CDR1 and CDR2 sequences are MNHNS and SASEGT. The CDR3 is 15 residues long. With 5 bases removed from V and 2 bases from J, the gap between germline ends came to 13 bases. The CDR3 spells CASSTAGRGNQPQHF. The DNA of the CDR3 is TGTGCCAGCAGTACAGCCGGTCGGGGCAATCAGCCCCAGCATTTT.

The V gene is TRBV29-1, the J gene TRBJ1-2; weak D call: TRBD1 (5 bases). The germline CDR1 and CDR2 sequences are SQVTM and ANQGSEA. The CDR3 length is 12 residues. V was clipped by 6 bases and J by 8 bases, with 16 bases between them. Here the CDR3 reads CSVYSPRDGYTF. The DNA for the CDR3 is TGCAGCGTCTACAGTCCCAGGGACGGCTACACCTTC. Full variable domain (missing parts from reference TRBV29-1 and TRBJ1-2): SAVISQKPSRDICQRGTSLTIQCQVDSQVTMMFWYRQQPGQSLTLIATANQGSEATYESGFVIDKFPISRPNLTFSTLTVSNMSPEDSSIYLCSVYSPRDGYTFGSGTRLTVV.

This clonotype was counted many times. This chain links TRBV6-6 with TRBJ2-1, with D uncertain. Between the trimmed V and J ends, which lost 2 bases and 8 bases, there was a span of 16 bases. The CDR3 consists of 15 residues. CDR1 MNHNY and CDR2 SVGAGI come from the germline V gene (reference sequence). The CDR3 is CASSYPRGRSHEQFF. DNA of the CDR3: TGTGCCAGCAGTTACCCCCGCGGCCGGTCCCATGAGCAGTTCTTC.

The chain employs TRBV11-2 and TRBJ1-6; D gene uncertain. The CDR3 is made up of 15 amino acids. Trimming removed 0 bases at V and 8 bases at J, with 11 bases between. CDR1 SGHAT and CDR2 FQNNGV come from the germline V gene. The CDR3 nucleotides read TGTGCCAGCAGCTTAGACGAGGAACTCCATTCACCCCTCCACTTT. Translating it yields CASSLDEELHSPLHF. The whole variable domain, filled in from reference TRBV11-2 and TRBJ1-6, reads EAGVAQSPRYKIIEKRQSVAFWCNPISGHATLYWYQQILGQGPKLLIQFQNNGVVDDSQLPKDRFSAERLKGVDSTLKIQPAKLEDSAVYLCASSLDEELHSPLHFGNGTRLTVT.

The genes are TRBV11-2 and TRBJ2-6; D may correspond to TRBD1 or TRBD2 (5 bases each). The CDR3 length is 16 residues. The germline gives CDR1 SGHAT, CDR2 FQNNGV. Trimming stripped 5 bases from V and 0 bases from J, with 11 bases between. CDR3 loop: CASSPPGPSGANVLTF. Here the CDR3 DNA reads TGTGCCAGCAGCCCTCCGGGGCCCTCTGGGGCCAACGTCCTGACTTTC.

This clonotype was seen many times. The chain combines TRBV19 with TRBJ2-1; D may match TRBD1 or TRBD2 (5 bases each). Per germline, CDR1 LNHDA and CDR2 SQIVND (reference sequence). V lost 11 bases, J lost 8 bases, and 19 bases lay in between. The CDR3 covers 13 residues. CDR3 nucleotide sequence: TGTGCCGTCCGGGCCAATGGGGACGATGAGCAGTTCTTC. Protein: CAVRANGDDEQFF.

This clonotype was counted a few times. The chain is built from TRBV25-1 and TRBJ2-3; TRBD2 matches at 9 bases. V was pared by 4 bases and J by 8 bases, with 1 base of the junction left unmatched. This CDR3 spans 12 amino acids. From germline, CDR1 is MGHDK and CDR2 SYGVNS. CDR3 DNA: TGTGCCAGCAGTGGTAGCGGGAGTACGCAGTATTTT. This codes for CASSGSGSTQYF. The full variable domain, with the rest looked up from reference TRBV25-1 and TRBJ2-3, is EADIYQTPRYLVIGTGKKITLECSQTMGHDKMYWYQQDPGMELHLIHYSYGVNSTEKGDLSSESTVSRIRTEHFPLTLESARPSHTSQYLCASSGSGSTQYFGPGTRLTVL.

This clonotype appeared a few times. The CDR3 sequence is CASSRNGGYNEQFF. For the CDR3, the DNA is TGTGCCAGCAGCCGCAACGGGGGCTACAATGAGCAGTTCTTC. The chain uses TRBV7-3 and TRBJ2-1, with D maybe TRBD2 (6 bases). The V end lost 5 bases, the J end lost 3 bases, and 11 bases lay between the germline ends. This CDR3 spans 14 amino acids. Per the germline V gene, CDR1 is SGHTA and CDR2 is FQGTGA.

CDR3 bases: TGCAGCGTCGAGACAGGCGGGGAGCTGTTTTTT. It is translated as CSVETGGELFF. The chain has TRBV29-1 and TRBJ2-2; D may be TRBD1 (6 bases). Looked up from germline, CDR1 is SQVTM and CDR2 is ANQGSEA. CDR3 size: 11 residues. The V and J ends lost 6 bases and 7 bases respectively, with 9 bases between them.

This clonotype showed up many times. The V and J genes are TRBV9 and TRBJ2-5; tentatively, D is TRBD2 (6 bases). Trimming cost V 0 bases and J 2 bases, with 11 bases left between them. The CDR3 covers 15 residues. The germline V gene encodes CDR1 SGDLS and CDR2 YYNGEE. CDR3 DNA: TGTGCCAGCAGCGTAGGGGGACTTGTTCAAGAGACCCAGTACTTC. Translating gives CASSVGGLVQETQYF.

At least ten counts were recorded for this clonotype. V usage is TRBV4-3 and J usage is TRBJ2-7; 8 positions match TRBD2. The CDR3 totals 15 residues. Germline V gene sequence: CDR1 LGHNA, CDR2 YSLEER. Trimming cost V 0 bases and J 2 bases; bases outside gene matches: 3. CDR3: CASSQEGSGTYEQYF. The CDR3, as DNA: TGCGCCAGCAGCCAAGAGGGTAGCGGGACCTACGAGCAGTACTTC.

This clonotype was observed at least ten times. The gene calls are TRBV14 and TRBJ1-3; D is unclear. The CDR3 consists of 15 residues. In germline, CDR1 is SGHDN, CDR2 FVKESK. Trimming shortened V by 3 bases and J by 0 bases, and 9 bases separated the two germline ends. CDR3 nucleotide sequence: TGTGCCAGCAGCCATTTCTCCAGCTCTGGAAACACCATATATTTT. Encoded protein: CASSHFSSSGNTIYF.

The rearrangement joins TRBV20-1 to TRBJ2-7; D is unclear. From germline, CDR1 is DFQATT and CDR2 SNEGSKA (reference sequence). The CDR3 totals 13 residues. V lost 3 bases and J 4 bases, leaving 13 bases between the germline ends. The CDR3 loop reads CSASWISKYEQYF. In DNA form, the CDR3 reads TGCAGTGCTAGTTGGATCTCTAAGTACGAGCAGTACTTC.

This clonotype was counted many times. The chain carries TRBV28 and TRBJ1-3; no clear D gene. Trimming removed 3 bases at V and 0 bases at J, with 9 bases between. CDR1 and CDR2 (germline): MDHEN, SYDVKM. The CDR3 loop spans 15 amino acids. The CDR3 DNA reads TGTGCCAGCAGTTTGGCCAGGCTCTCTGGAAACACCATATATTTT. Its translation is CASSLARLSGNTIYF. The full variable domain, with the rest looked up from reference TRBV28 and TRBJ1-3, is DVKVTQSSRYLVKRTGEKVFLECVQDMDHENMFWYRQDPGLGLRLIYFSYDVKMKEKGDIPEGYSVSREKKERFSLILESASTNQTSMYLCASSLARLSGNTIYFGEGSWLTVV.

In its sample, this clonotype was seen a few times. The J gene is TRBJ2-2, the V gene TRBV25-1, with D tentatively TRBD2 (5 bases). CDR1 and CDR2 (germline): MGHDK, SYGVNS. This CDR3 is built from 16 residues. Between the trimmed V and J ends, which lost 6 bases and 4 bases, there was a span of 18 bases. The CDR3 coding sequence is TGTGCCAGCAGCGGTCCTTCCGGAGGCGGCACCGGGGAGCTGTTTTTT. The encoded protein is CASSGPSGGGTGELFF. The full variable domain, its missing parts supplied by reference TRBV25-1 and TRBJ2-2, is EADIYQTPRYLVIGTGKKITLECSQTMGHDKMYWYQQDPGMELHLIHYSYGVNSTEKGDLSSESTVSRIRTEHFPLTLESARPSHTSQYLCASSGPSGGGTGELFFGEGSRLTVL.

This clonotype was counted ten times or more. This chain uses TRBV5-6 with TRBJ2-2, with D unresolved. CDR1 SGHDT and CDR2 YYEEEE come from the germline V gene. V was pared by 0 bases and J by 5 bases, with 11 bases between. The CDR3 sequence is 15 residues long. The CDR3 protein is CASSLDPRLTGELFF. DNA of the CDR3: TGTGCCAGCAGCTTGGATCCCAGGTTAACCGGGGAGCTGTTTTTT.

The sample holds many counts of this clonotype. This chain uses TRBV27 with TRBJ1-5, with D possibly matching TRBD1 (5 bases). V lost 4 bases to trimming and J lost 11 bases, with 12 bases between them. The CDR3 is 12 amino acids. Germline CDR1 MNHEY, CDR2 SMNVEV (reference sequence). DNA of the CDR3: TGTGCCAGCAGTTCCCTCCGAGGGGCCCAGCATTTT. Translating gives CASSSLRGAQHF.

This clonotype was found a few times. This chain joins TRBV29-1 and TRBJ2-1, with 12 nucleotides matching TRBD2. Germline loops: CDR1 SQVTM, CDR2 ANQGSEA. CDR3 length: 14 amino acids. V lost 6 bases, J lost 12 bases, and 12 bases stayed unmatched. Here the CDR3 reads CSVNGLAGLAGQFF. The CDR3 DNA sequence: TGCAGCGTCAACGGACTAGCGGGACTGGCGGGGCAGTTCTTC.

This chain links TRBV5-1 with TRBJ2-1; 9 bases match TRBD2. CDR3 length equals 16 residues. Per the germline V gene, CDR1 is SGHRS and CDR2 is YFSETQ. With 4 bases clipped from V and 5 bases from J, the junction kept 10 bases outside the gene matches. The CDR3 is CASSPLSGGFNNEQFF. The CDR3 region has the DNA TGCGCCAGCAGCCCCCTTAGCGGGGGTTTCAACAATGAGCAGTTCTTC.

This clonotype was recorded many times. The chain recombines TRBV27 with TRBJ1-2, with D uncertain. The CDR3 runs 13 residues. V lost 2 bases and J 0 bases, leaving 4 bases between the germline ends. Germline assignment: CDR1 MNHEY and CDR2 SMNVEV (reference sequence). CDR3 in amino acids: CASSLDTNYGYTF. In nucleotides, the CDR3 is TGTGCCAGCAGTTTAGATACTAACTATGGCTACACCTTC.

J is TRBJ1-4 and V is TRBV7-2; perhaps TRBD1 as D (5 bases). Trimming stripped 2 bases from V and 8 bases from J, with 12 bases between. In germline, CDR1 is SGHTA, CDR2 FQGNSA. There are 14 residues in the CDR3. The chain's CDR3 is CASSLQGIGEKLFF. CDR3 DNA: TGTGCCAGCAGCTTACAGGGAATCGGGGAAAAACTGTTTTTT.

In its sample, this clonotype was seen a few times. The chain employs TRBV3-1 and TRBJ2-1, with 9 bases matching TRBD2. Germline CDR1 reads LGHDT; CDR2 reads YNNKEL (reference sequence). J gave up 1 base and V 3 bases, and 7 bases lay outside the gene matches. This CDR3 is built from 17 residues. CDR3 nucleotides: TGTGCCAGCAGCCATCACCGGCTAGCGGGGTCCTACAATGAGCAGTTCTTC. This sequence encodes CASSHHRLAGSYNEQFF.

In nucleotides, the CDR3 is TGTGCCAGCAGCCCGAGGGGGGTCCACGAGCAGTACTTC. Translating gives CASSPRGVHEQYF. The V call is TRBV5-4, the J call TRBJ2-7, with D perhaps being TRBD1 or TRBD2 (6 bases each). The CDR3 consists of 13 residues. V was shortened by 4 bases and J by 5 bases, with 13 bases between the two germline ends. Germline V gene lookup returns CDR1 SGHNT and CDR2 YYREEE (reference sequence). Full variable domain (missing parts from reference TRBV5-4 and TRBJ2-7): ETGVTQSPTHLIKTRGQQVTLRCSSQSGHNTVSWYQQALGQGPQFIFQYYREEENGRGNFPPRFSGLQFPNYSSELNVNALELDDSALYLCASSPRGVHEQYFGPGTRLTVT.

CDR3 coding DNA: TGTGCCAGCAGCTTCGGGACTAGCGGGTTTAATGAGCAGTTCTTC. Amino acids: CASSFGTSGFNEQFF. The V call is TRBV7-3, the J call TRBJ2-1; TRBD2 matches 12 bases. Germline-derived CDR1 and CDR2 are SGHTA and FQGTGA. This CDR3 region has 15 residues. V gave up 3 bases and J gave up 7 bases; unmatched junction bases: 4.

This clonotype was seen many times. The rearrangement uses TRBV12-3 or TRBV12-4 and TRBJ1-1; no clear D. The CDR3 runs 13 residues. Trimming removed 4 bases from V and 1 base from J, with 7 bases in between. The CDR3 region is CASSWTENTEAFF. CDR3 bases: TGTGCCAGCAGTTGGACGGAGAACACTGAAGCTTTCTTT.

V usage is TRBV12-3 or TRBV12-4 and J usage is TRBJ2-1; 10 bases are shared with TRBD2. V lost 7 bases and J lost 8; bases outside the gene matches: 17. The CDR3 consists of 17 residues. The chain's CDR3 is CASTPGRLAGPRHEQFF. As DNA, the CDR3 is TGTGCCAGCACCCCGGGGAGACTAGCGGGCCCCCGGCATGAGCAGTTCTTC.

This clonotype was recorded many times. The rearrangement uses TRBV4-1 and TRBJ1-1, with 12 bases matching TRBD1. This CDR3 spans 19 amino acids. Losses at the gene ends were 4 bases for V and 2 bases for J; bases not matched to a gene: 14. Looked up from germline, CDR1 is MGHRA and CDR2 is YSYEKL. The CDR3: CASSPLGTGGARANTEAFF. The CDR3, as DNA: TGCGCCAGCAGCCCCCTGGGGACAGGGGGCGCGAGGGCCAACACTGAAGCTTTCTTT.

The table lists this clonotype with a count of one. V and J are TRBV28 and TRBJ1-3, with D possibly TRBD1 on 5 matching bases. The V gene's germline CDR1 is MDHEN and CDR2 SYDVKM. This CDR3 is 17 amino acids long. The V end was cut by 6 bases, the J end by 0 bases, with 18 bases between. This CDR3 is CASSPPSRDYSGNTIYF. The CDR3 DNA sequence: TGTGCCAGCAGCCCTCCTTCCAGGGACTACTCTGGAAACACCATATATTTT.

The rearrangement uses TRBV27 and TRBJ1-1; no clear D. The ends were cut back, 6 bases at V and 4 bases at J, with 9 bases in the middle. This CDR3 spans 12 amino acids. Germline V gene sequence: CDR1 MNHEY, CDR2 SMNVEV (reference sequence). The CDR3, as DNA: TGTGCCAGCAGGCGACTTTCCACTGAAGCTTTCTTT. Amino acids: CASRRLSTEAFF.